The present T cell receptor (beta chain) was sequenced within a study of OX40 agonist ivuxolimab in advanced cancers. Findings of the study overall: Clonal expansion among partial responders at 0.1-3.0 mg/kg ranked near the lowest.

Patients were ineligible given autoimmune disease history or systemic immunosuppression. This clone was counted a single time. The antigen remains unidentified. Repertoires were generated with immunoSEQ multiplex PCR, while TCRdb's copy carries only in-frame clones and drops some. Of 50,000 to 70,000 clones detected, about 89% appear once; the ten largest clones hold approximately 4.2%. Trimming at V came to 9 bases and at J to 3 bases, leaving 4 bases not matched to a gene. Germline V lookup: CDR1 MNHEY, CDR2 SVGAGI. This CDR3 region has 13 residues. The sample was CD4+ or CD8+ T cells sorted from blood, taken in a trial of the OX40 agonist ivuxolimab. The receptor comes from an adult with an advanced solid tumor such as melanoma, head and neck, liver or kidney cancer. The chain uses TRBV6-5 and TRBJ2-3, with 9 positions matching TRBD1. The CDR3 loop is CASRDRATDTQYF. The CDR3 coding sequence is TGTGCCAGTAGGGACAGGGCTACAGATACGCAGTATTTT.